This T cell receptor (beta chain) was recovered during a study of beta chain features in type 1 diabetes. General study results and limits: All four CD4+ subsets of Type 1 diabetes patients contained TCRB CDR3s that were moderately but significantly shorter.

Points on this clone: The antigen is unknown.

The ends were cut back, 5 bases at V and 3 bases at J, with 5 bases in the middle. This CDR3 has 11 amino acids. Germline CDR1 reads GTSNPN; CDR2 reads SVGIG (reference sequence). Isolated RNA was reverse transcribed in full, so expressed TCRB transcripts were sequenced. Assay: immunoSEQ multiplex PCR; the TCRdb copy retains only in-frame clones and omits some. Of approximately 100,000 clones in the sample, 30% to 40% were seen once. Cell sorting via CD45RO/CCR7/CD25/CD127/CD95/CD27 was performed to obtain CD4+ naive, central memory, regulatory and stem cell-like memory cells. In all sorted populations, purity surpassed 95%.

The sequenced sample consisted of stem cell memory CD4+ T cells from blood. The chain couples TRBV30 to TRBJ2-1; D is undetermined. The origin of this receptor is a woman between 18 and 29 years old in good health. The CDR3 spells CAWVNYNEQFF. CDR3 coding DNA: TGTGCCTGGGTTAACTACAATGAGCAGTTCTTC.